The present T cell receptor beta chain was sequenced within a study of blood T cells in healthy people across ages. A sample-barcoded 5' primer and a J-beta primer mix were used in a second PCR of about 6 to 12 cycles. Each cDNA molecule was tagged by a template-switch adaptor that had 12 random nucleotides. Each CDR3 protein is one row after TCRdb ran MiXCR on the 5' RACE reads. The table lists over 1,500,000 distinct CDR3 sequences, around 42% of them singletons. Trimming cost V 5 bases and J 5 bases, with 12 bases left between them. Germline CDR1 reads DFQATT; CDR2 reads SNEGSKA (reference sequence). The CDR3 is 12 amino acids. Extraction of total RNA produced a minimum of 5.5 micrograms from each sample.

This receptor was obtained from a human donor in good health. V usage is TRBV20-1 and J usage is TRBJ1-2; TRBD1 is a possible D gene (5 bases). Sequencing used blood. The CDR3 loop is CSASDSPYGYTF. The CDR3 DNA follows: TGCAGTGCTTCTGACAGCCCTTATGGCTACACCTTC.